These 24 T cell receptor beta chains were all obtained from the same sample, sequenced in a study of shared clonotypes between healthy human individuals. The repertoire was sequenced with immunoSEQ multiplex PCR; TCRdb's copy has only in-frame clones and lacks some. The sample comprises some 92,000 clones, about half of which are singletons, and over 12% rests with the top ten. The sequenced sample was PBMCs. The receptors come from a middle-aged woman in good health. Some clones in this sample may be carry-over from other donors' samples.

This sequence joins TRBV30 and TRBJ1-2; 12 nucleotides align to TRBD1. V lost 8 bases, J lost 3 bases, and 4 bases stayed unmatched. In germline, CDR1 is GTSNPN, CDR2 SVGIG (reference sequence). The CDR3 length is 13 residues. The CDR3 bases are TGTGCCGGGACAGGGGGCTCCCACTATGGCTACACCTTC. It specifies CAGTGGSHYGYTF.

Only a few counts were recorded for this clone. V and J are TRBV10-3 and TRBJ1-2; TRBD1 aligns across 12 bases. The CDR3 contains 15 residues. CDR1 is ENHRY, CDR2 SYGVKD, per germline. Trimming cost V 4 bases and J 11 bases; bases outside gene matches: 11. CDR3 sequence (DNA): TGTGCCATCAGTGGGGACAGGGGGCGGAATGATTGGTACACCTTC. Residues: CAISGDRGRNDWYTF.

The chain employs TRBV5-1 and TRBJ1-1; D might be TRBD1 (5 bases). The CDR3 contains 16 residues. Looked up from germline, CDR1 is SGHRS and CDR2 is YFSETQ. The V and J ends lost 1 base and 4 bases respectively, with 17 bases between them. The CDR3 DNA sequence: TGCGCCAGCAGCTTGATTCCTAGGCAGGGCAGCACTGAAGCTTTCTTT. It specifies CASSLIPRQGSTEAFF.

Concerning this clone: A far larger clone is off by one base, so a read error is likely. The identical CDR3 is also encoded by other nucleotide sequences in the sample. The chain is built from TRBV4-1 and TRBJ1-2, with D hard to call. CDR1 and CDR2 from the germline V gene are MGHRA and YSYEKL. CDR3 size: 16 residues. The germline V and J ends were trimmed by 1 base and 0 bases, with 12 bases remaining between them. The CDR3 nucleotides read TGCGCCAGCAGCCAAGGTCTAACGGAGACTAACTATGGCTACACCTTC. Residues: CASSQGLTETNYGYTF.

This clone has a handful of counts. The rearrangement joins TRBV7-3 to TRBJ1-1; no definite D call. V lost 4 bases and J lost 1, with 4 bases in between. The length of the CDR3 is 12 residues. Germline CDR1 reads SGHTA; CDR2 reads FQGTGA. The chain's CDR3 is CASSSPNTEAFF. CDR3 in DNA: TGTGCCAGCAGCTCCCCGAACACTGAAGCTTTCTTT.

The chain combines TRBV30 with TRBJ2-5; 8 bases agree with TRBD1. The end of the DNA fits TRBJ2-7 better, so the J call may be wrong. Germline CDR1 reads GTSNPN; CDR2 reads SVGIG (reference sequence). The CDR3 is made up of 15 amino acids. This CDR3 is CAWSADRGRQYEQYF. As DNA, the CDR3 is TGTGCCTGGAGTGCAGACAGGGGTCGTCAATACGAGCAGTACTTC.

The chain uses TRBV7-7 and TRBJ2-1; D unclear. With 5 bases removed from V and 5 bases from J, the gap between germline ends came to 16 bases. CDR3 length: 15 amino acids. Germline CDR1 reads SSHAT; CDR2 reads FNYEAQ (reference sequence). The CDR3 spells CASSPIRERNNEQFF. The CDR3 nucleotides read TGTGCCAGCAGCCCCATAAGAGAGCGAAACAATGAGCAGTTCTTC.

This chain links TRBV29-1 with TRBJ2-1, with a tentative D call TRBD1 (5 bases). This CDR3 spans 13 amino acids. Trimming stripped 4 bases from V and 4 bases from J, with 11 bases between. CDR1 and CDR2 (germline): SQVTM, ANQGSEA. The CDR3 sequence: CSVVRTTYNEQFF. In nucleotides, the CDR3 is TGCAGCGTTGTGCGGACAACTTACAATGAGCAGTTCTTC.

The genes are TRBV6-4 and TRBJ2-2, with no clear D. The CDR3 is 14 residues long. V was pared by 3 bases and J by 5 bases, with 10 bases between. Germline loops: CDR1 MRHNA, CDR2 SNTAGT. The CDR3 coding sequence is TGTGCCAGCAGTGAAGTGGCGGATACCGGGGAGCTGTTTTTT. Translating gives CASSEVADTGELFF.

This clone was seen at least ten times. The V and J genes are TRBV11-3 and TRBJ1-5, with TRBD1 matching over 8 bases. Germline CDR1 reads SGHNT; CDR2 reads YENEEA. CDR3 length: 15 residues. V was clipped by 0 bases and J by 7 bases; unmatched bases: 5. The CDR3 DNA sequence: TGTGCCAGCAGCTTAGACCCGGACAGGGACCAGCCCCAGCATTTT. It specifies CASSLDPDRDQPQHF.

The chain is built from TRBV30 and TRBJ1-2; D possibly corresponds to TRBD1 (6 bases). V lost 4 bases, J lost 6 bases, and 12 bases lay in between. Germline CDR1 is GTSNPN and CDR2 is SVGIG (reference sequence). This CDR3 has 12 amino acids. This CDR3 reads CAWMTGRDGYTF. Here the CDR3 DNA reads TGTGCCTGGATGACAGGCCGGGATGGCTACACCTTC.

In its sample, this clone was seen a few times. This chain connects TRBV30 to TRBJ2-2; D perhaps matches TRBD2 (5 bases). V gave up 7 bases and J gave up 6 bases, with 15 bases separating them. The CDR3 spans 13 residues. Germline V gene sequence: CDR1 GTSNPN, CDR2 SVGIG (reference sequence). CDR3 residues: CAFRGLAPGELFF. The CDR3 DNA reads TGTGCCTTTCGGGGTCTAGCCCCCGGGGAGCTGTTTTTT. The full variable domain, its missing parts supplied by reference TRBV30 and TRBJ2-2, is SQTIHQWPATLVQPVGSPLSLECTVEGTSNPNLYWYRQAAGRGLQLLFYSVGIGQISSEVPQNLSASRPQDRQFILSSKKLLLSDSGFYLCAFRGLAPGELFFGEGSRLTVL.

The chain combines TRBV25-1 with TRBJ2-5; perhaps TRBD1 as D (6 bases). This CDR3 has 14 residues. The V end lost 2 bases, the J end lost 4 bases, and 11 bases lay between the germline ends. In germline, CDR1 is MGHDK, CDR2 SYGVNS. The CDR3 spells CASSELGAGETQYF. In DNA, the CDR3 is TGTGCCAGCAGTGAACTGGGGGCGGGAGAGACCCAGTACTTC.

This clone was seen more than once but under ten times. The chain uses TRBV30 and TRBJ1-4; the D gene is possibly TRBD1 (5 bases). CDR3 size: 13 residues. The V and J ends lost 3 bases and 13 bases respectively, with 18 bases between them. Germline CDR1 GTSNPN, CDR2 SVGIG (reference sequence). CDR3 residues: CAWSLFDQGGLFF. The CDR3 DNA reads as TGTGCCTGGAGCCTTTTCGATCAGGGAGGACTGTTTTTT.

This clone was detected ten times or more. The gene calls are TRBV5-6 and TRBJ2-3; 14 bases fit TRBD2. Germline assignment: CDR1 SGHDT and CDR2 YYEEEE. Trimming cost V 4 bases and J 6 bases; bases outside gene matches: 4. This CDR3 spans 15 amino acids. DNA of the CDR3: TGTGCCAGCAGCGGGACTAGCGGGAGTACGGATACGCAGTATTTT. Its translation is CASSGTSGSTDTQYF.

As regards this clone: This likely came from a read error, as a far larger clone is one base away. The missing conserved phenylalanine or tryptophan at the end of this CDR3 makes a read error likely. The chain is built from TRBV9 and TRBJ1-3; 7 bases match TRBD1. The CDR3 contains 14 residues. Per germline, CDR1 SGDLS and CDR2 YYNGEE. J lost 0 bases, V lost 3 bases, and 0 bases had no gene match. In DNA, the CDR3 is TGTGCCAGCAGCGGGACAGGCTCTGGAAACACCATATATCTT. This sequence encodes CASSGTGSGNTIYL.

This clone has ten or more counts. This chain uses TRBV4-2 with TRBJ1-5; D uncertain. Trimming removed 0 bases at V and 4 bases at J, with 4 bases between. Per germline, CDR1 LGHNA and CDR2 YNFKEQ. This CDR3 region has 13 residues. This CDR3 is CASSQDRNQPQHF. CDR3 nucleotides: TGTGCCAGCAGCCAAGACCGGAATCAGCCCCAGCATTTT.

J is TRBJ1-6 and V is TRBV25-1; D not resolved. This CDR3 has 13 residues. Germline assignment: CDR1 MGHDK and CDR2 SYGVNS. The germline V and J ends were trimmed by 9 bases and 7 bases, with 13 bases remaining between them. DNA of the CDR3: TGTGCCAGTAACTCCCTTTACAATTCACCCCTCCACTTT. Protein sequence: CASNSLYNSPLHF. The variable domain in full, with the rest retrieved from reference TRBV25-1 and TRBJ1-6, is EADIYQTPRYLVIGTGKKITLECSQTMGHDKMYWYQQDPGMELHLIHYSYGVNSTEKGDLSSESTVSRIRTEHFPLTLESARPSHTSQYLCASNSLYNSPLHFGNGTRLTVT.

This clone was picked up a small number of times. This may come from a read error, since a much larger clone is one base off. This chain links TRBV5-4 with TRBJ2-4, with D possibly being TRBD2 (6 bases). V lost 0 bases and J 0 bases, leaving 13 bases between the germline ends. Germline assignment: CDR1 SGHNT and CDR2 YYREEE (reference sequence). CDR3 size: 17 residues. CDR3 coding DNA: TGTGCCAGCAGCTTGGATGGCGGGACGGCAGCCAAAAACATTCAGTACTTC. It codes for CASSLDGGTAAKNIQYF.

About this clone: Since a far larger clone is one base different, this is likely a read error. This chain uses TRBV5-4 with TRBJ2-5; 12 bases map to TRBD2. Trimming removed 4 bases from V and 1 base from J; junction bases left unmatched: 8. Germline lookup yields CDR1 SGHNT and CDR2 YYREEE (reference sequence). The CDR3 extends over 17 amino acids. CDR3 region: CASSQGTSGGTQETQYF. In DNA form, the CDR3 reads TGTGCCAGCAGCCAAGGAACTAGCGGGGGGACCCAAGAGACCCAGTACTTC.

This clone occurred a few times. The CDR3 nucleotides are TGTGCCAGCAGTTCCCGGGGACGAAAAAACATTCAGTACTTC. This codes for CASSSRGRKNIQYF. The chain is built from TRBV28 and TRBJ2-4, with D perhaps assigned TRBD1 or TRBD2 (5 bases each). Germline values: CDR1 MDHEN, CDR2 SYDVKM. V lost 4 bases and J lost 4, with 11 bases in between. This CDR3 region has 14 residues. The full variable domain, rest sourced from reference TRBV28 and TRBJ2-4, is DVKVTQSSRYLVKRTGEKVFLECVQDMDHENMFWYRQDPGLGLRLIYFSYDVKMKEKGDIPEGYSVSREKKERFSLILESASTNQTSMYLCASSSRGRKNIQYFGAGTRLSVL.

Points on this clone: A read error is the likely source, as a far larger clone sits one nucleotide away. This chain connects TRBV6-5 to TRBJ2-1; possible D gene TRBD2, 5 bases. This CDR3 region has 13 residues. Germline CDR1 MNHEY, CDR2 SVGAGI. In DNA form, the CDR3 reads TGTGCCAGCAGTTACGGCCGGGGAAATGAGCGGTTCTTC. It encodes CASSYGRGNERFF.

This chain joins TRBV28 and TRBJ2-7, with 8 positions matching TRBD2. Germline V lookup: CDR1 MDHEN, CDR2 SYDVKM. The CDR3 totals 14 residues. V lost 5 bases and J lost 5; bases outside the gene matches: 8. Here the CDR3 reads CASSPRTSPNEQYF. In nucleotides, the CDR3 is TGTGCCAGCAGTCCGCGGACTAGCCCCAACGAGCAGTACTTC.

This clone was seen only a few times. The rearrangement uses TRBV7-9 and TRBJ2-7, with D maybe TRBD2 (5 bases). V lost 5 bases and J lost 1, with 6 bases in between. This CDR3 has 12 residues. From germline, CDR1 is SEHNR and CDR2 FQNEAQ (reference sequence). Here the CDR3 reads CASSAGSYEQYF. The CDR3 DNA is TGTGCCAGCAGCGCGGGTTCCTACGAGCAGTACTTC.